A selection of T cell receptor beta chains follows, all from one sample in a study of blood T cell repertoires in COVID-19. The table came from immunoSEQ multiplex PCR; TCRdb's copy has only in-frame clones and leaves some out. Found here are around 40,000 clones, 83% of them singletons; the top ten hold roughly 45%. The specimen sequenced was peripheral blood. The source is a woman of 80 years or more with active or convalescent COVID-19. Both conserved end residues are part of each CDR3. Each record gives: V gene, J gene, D gene, clone size, CDR3 protein, CDR3 DNA. D genes are given only for firm matches. Only some rows state a clone size, as once, few, many or a class for expanded clones.

TRBV19	TRBJ1-4	.	.	CASSPLTGIEEKLFF	TGTGCCAGTAGTCCGTTGACAGGAATAGAAGAAAAACTGTTTTTT
TRBV19	TRBJ2-2	TRBD2	.	CASMLVGSGLAGELFF	TGTGCCAGTATGCTGGTTGGTAGCGGGTTGGCCGGGGAGCTGTTTTTT
TRBV5-8	TRBJ2-7	.	.	CASSLVPYYEQYF	TGTGCCAGCAGCTTGGTACCCTACTACGAGCAGTACTTC
TRBV7-9	TRBJ2-1	.	few	CASSLSGSAYNEQFF	TGTGCCAGCAGCTTAAGCGGTTCGGCCTACAATGAGCAGTTCTTC
TRBV4-1	TRBJ2-3	.	few	CASSQSRPGQANTQYF	TGCGCCAGCAGCCAATCTCGACCGGGACAAGCGAATACGCAGTATTTT
TRBV5-1	TRBJ2-3	TRBD2	.	CASSLLAGDTDTQYF	TGCGCCAGCAGCTTGCTAGCGGGAGACACAGATACGCAGTATTTT
TRBV10-2	TRBJ1-1	.	once	CASAGQLNTEAFF	TGCGCCAGCGCAGGACAGTTGAACACTGAAGCTTTCTTT
TRBV5-4	TRBJ1-1	TRBD1	.	CASSFGSTGMNTEAFF	TGTGCCAGCAGCTTCGGGTCGACAGGGATGAACACTGAAGCTTTCTTT
TRBV5-1	TRBJ2-5	.	few	CASSQGGHSVPETQYF	TGCGCCAGCAGCCAGGGGGGACACTCCGTTCCAGAGACCCAGTACTTC
TRBV19	TRBJ2-7	.	once	CASSQANEQYF	TGTGCCAGTAGTCAGGCCAACGAGCAGTACTTC
TRBV4-2	TRBJ1-1	.	few	CASSQDRGKAPRVGAEAFF	TGTGCCAGCAGCCAAGATAGGGGGAAGGCTCCCCGCGTGGGGGCTGAAGCTTTCTTT
TRBV18	TRBJ2-3	TRBD1	once	CASSQQGAPISEYF	TGTGCCAGCTCACAACAGGGGGCTCCGATATCCGAGTATTTT
TRBV28	TRBJ1-6	.	.	CASTLISASPLHF	TGTGCCAGCACCCTTATTTCCGCGTCACCCCTCCACTTT
TRBV27	TRBJ2-4	TRBD2	once	CASSSGGFGKNIQYF	TGTGCCAGCAGTTCCGGGGGGTTCGGCAAAAACATTCAGTACTTC
TRBV6-5	TRBJ1-6	.	.	CASSYDSNSPLHF	TGTGCCAGCAGTTACGACAGCAATTCACCCCTCCACTTT
TRBV30	TRBJ1-4	TRBD1	.	CAWSGGDSGNEKLFF	TGTGCCTGGAGTGGGGGGGACAGCGGAAATGAAAAACTGTTTTTT
TRBV9	TRBJ2-2	.	once	CASSVDQTGELFF	TGTGCCAGCAGCGTAGATCAAACCGGGGAGCTGTTTTTT
TRBV4-3	TRBJ1-2	.	.	CASSQGKGYYTF	TGCGCCAGCAGCCAGGGCAAGGGGTACTACACCTTC
TRBV18	TRBJ2-7	TRBD1	.	CASSPRDRDEQYF	TGTGCCAGCTCACCCCGGGACAGGGACGAGCAGTACTTC
TRBV27	TRBJ1-5	.	.	CASSLRGGGGNQPQHF	TGTGCCAGCAGTTTAAGGGGGGGCGGTGGCAATCAGCCCCAGCATTTT
TRBV11-2	TRBJ1-4	.	.	CASSPPPGFFAKANEKLFF	TGTGCCAGCAGCCCGCCCCCAGGGTTTTTTGCTAAGGCTAATGAAAAACTGTTTTTT
TRBV19	TRBJ2-5	TRBD1	.	CASSIGLQGRETQYF	TGTGCCAGTAGTATAGGGCTACAGGGGCGGGAGACCCAGTACTTC
TRBV19	TRBJ2-4	.	.	CASSPLGTSNLGQYF	TGTGCCAGTAGCCCCCTCGGGACTTCGAACTTAGGTCAGTACTTC